This paragraph reports one T cell receptor (beta chain). This clone appeared once. Which antigen it targets is not known. Base qualities are not recorded, but no much larger clone differs from it by a single base. This sample also contains other DNA sequences that code for the same CDR3. CD8 naive samples were obtained by positive selection for CCR7 among CD45RO-negative cells, yielding a CD45RA+CCR7+ population from which TemRA cells were excluded. Donors were healthy HIV-negative adults with no recently reported acute infections or vaccinations. Every donor was a Caucasian adult living in Nashville, Tennessee, USA. After blood collection by leukapheresis, PBMCs were isolated using Ficoll-Histopaque density gradient centrifugation and then cryopreserved in the vapor phase of liquid nitrogen. Purity and quantity of every magnetically sorted T cell population were checked by analytical flow cytometry. From each sorted fraction, genomic DNA was isolated and quantified by UV absorbance on a Nanodrop 2000c.

The CDR3 runs 14 residues from the cysteine to the phenylalanine. The read is trimmed to its CDR3 DNA, 42 bases read in frame from base 1. In the germline V gene (reference sequence), CDR1 corresponds to SEHNR and CDR2 to FQNEAQ. V sheds 2 bases and J sheds 2 bases, leaving 6 bases between their ends. TCR CDR3 regions were amplified from genomic DNA by multiplex PCR using the deep immunoSEQ assay. Extracted genomic DNA from each cell subset was distributed evenly across all wells of several immunoSEQ 96-well plates, and each plate was treated as a replicate. Each replicate PCR for sorted subsets received 200 ng genomic DNA, equal to tens of thousands of T cell genomes. Purified libraries were measured with a Qubit 3.0 fluorometer, size-checked on a Bioanalyzer 2100, and measured again with the KAPA Library Quantification kit. Every immunoSEQ 96-well plate was sequenced on a dedicated single-read 150-cycle Illumina NextSeq 550 flow cell. The authors processed their data as follows. Because the immunoSEQ output included only junctional sequences and no quality scores, the filtering could not be the same as the filtering used for full-length reads. Sequences were annotated with PyIR, a Python wrapper for IgBLAST v1.9, and V/J genes and CDR3 were assigned using IMGT germline references. Reads were removed for weak V/J assignments (E-value above 1e-6), missing CDR3, stop codons, out-of-frame junctions, or ambiguous translated residues. V3J clonotypes were defined as sequences sharing an identical inferred V gene, J gene, and CDR3 amino acid sequence. Percentage overlap between repertoires was computed as shared unique clonotypes divided by the size of the smaller repertoire. Richness of each repertoire was evaluated using RTK rarefaction, the Chao1 estimator, and Recon v2.1 estimates of unobserved clonotypes. Generation probabilities were computed with OLGA for all TCRbeta clonotypes obtained by the gDNA method from several donors. In TCRdb, the immuneACCESS table is reduced to in-frame sequences with V and J assigned. These tables do not hold every clone; where another copy was compared, an unresolved V gene accounts for under half, and the others remain unexplained. For V, J and clone size, that table is used; D and trimming come from the DNA. This sample has roughly 2,000,000 clones in its table, and about 95% of those were observed once. In total, the top ten clones hold 1.2% of the sample.

These data are taken from a study of shared clonotypes between healthy human individuals (dated by TCRdb to the early 2020s). In terms of the full investigation: Three men and two women, aged 18 to 49 years, made up the cohort. For each donor, three plates each were used for CD4 naive and CD4 memory, two plates were used for CD8 naive, and one plate was used for CD8 memory. To estimate repertoire size and how much clonotypes are shared between individuals, the study performed deep sequencing of blood TCR repertoires from a handful of healthy adults. Different laboratories and diverse techniques were used to prepare libraries and sequence TCR repertoires, to increase sequencing depth and limit assay-specific biases. Each donor's leukapheresis produced roughly between about 0.8 and 10 billion PBMCs. Broader findings and caveats from the paper: Because the study included a small number of donors, the genetic and exposure-history diversity represented was limited. Incomplete sequencing was indicated by rarefaction of sorted-subset datasets, despite the large sequencing depth. Compared with non-shared clonotypes, the clonotypes found in all four sorted-subset donors had higher generation probabilities. Across a few donors, approximately 5% of naive CD4, over 3% of naive CD8, 2.3% of memory CD4, and approximately 0.4% of memory CD8 clonotypes were shared. Pairwise subsampling led to the expectation that sequencing depth would affect the degree of clonotype sharing among donors. Larger estimated clonotype richness was generally found for naive subsets than for memory subsets. Sampling was restricted to blood, and TCR repertoires in tissue are likely to differ from TCR repertoires in blood.

The sequence links TRBV7-9 to TRBJ2-2, with no confidently assigned D gene. The sample comprised naive CD8+ T cells sorted from blood. Sample cell subset or site, as interpreted from the label and publication: CD45RA+CCR7+. The clonotype was recovered from a man between 18 and 35 years old in good health. The CDR3 in this case is CASSLIDNTGELFF. The sequenced DNA is TGTGCCAGCAGCTTAATAGATAACACCGGGGAGCTGTTTTTT.